What follows are 11 T cell receptor beta chains derived from one specimen sequenced in a study of regulatory T cells in long-lasting Graves disease. Investigators prepared the TCR beta libraries by applying iRepertoire HTBI primers and Arm-PCR of CDR3 regions. TCRdb passed the multiplex PCR reads through MiXCR, listing each CDR3 protein once. The sample has 550,000 or so distinct CDR3 sequences, about 12% seen once; the top ten hold about 8.3%. Specified time point: newly diagnosed GD, antithyroid drugs for less than 3 months. Extracted RNA from PBMCs served as the source of the TCR library. These data also formed part of another study, on T cells in Graves' hyperthyroidism and ophthalmopathy.

The sample here was peripheral blood mononuclear cells (PBMCs), taken at new diagnosis, from a patient treated with antithyroid drugs. These receptors all come from a woman aged 30 to 39 with Graves disease.

This clonotype was detected many times. CDR3 sequence reads: CAISSGRVGETQYF. The CDR3 nucleotides read TGTGCCATCAGCAGCGGGAGGGTCGGGGAGACCCAGTACTTC. The genes are TRBV10-3 and TRBJ2-5, with 10 bases fitting TRBD2. There are 14 residues in the CDR3. Germline V lookup: CDR1 ENHRY, CDR2 SYGVKD. Losses at the gene ends were 6 bases for V and 5 bases for J; bases not matched to a gene: 6.

This clonotype was observed a handful of times. The rearrangement joins TRBV28 to TRBJ2-1, with D unresolved. V was shortened by 6 bases and J by 5 bases, with 8 bases between the two germline ends. Germline V gene lookup returns CDR1 MDHEN and CDR2 SYDVKM. The CDR3 consists of 12 residues. CDR3 in amino acids: CASRDAHNEQFF. CDR3 nucleotide sequence: TGTGCCAGCAGGGACGCCCACAATGAGCAGTTCTTC.

This clonotype was counted many times. V gene TRBV7-2 combines with J gene TRBJ2-5; D ambiguous. Trimming pared 5 bases from V and 5 bases from J, leaving 12 bases between. Germline V CDR1 and CDR2: SGHTA, FQGNSA. This CDR3 is 13 amino acids long. CDR3 region: CASSPRYWETQYF. The CDR3 DNA sequence: TGTGCCAGCAGCCCCAGGTATTGGGAGACCCAGTACTTC.

This clonotype was detected many times. This chain joins TRBV12-3 or TRBV12-4 and TRBJ1-2, with D perhaps TRBD1 (6 bases). The CDR3 totals 15 residues. Trimming removed 4 bases from V and 5 bases from J, with 17 bases in between. This CDR3 is CASSSRDTMIYGYTF. The DNA of the CDR3 is TGTGCCAGCAGTTCAAGGGACACGATGATATATGGCTACACCTTC.

V is TRBV7-8 and J is TRBJ2-7; D not certain. V gave up 4 bases and J gave up 4 bases, with 11 bases separating them. Germline V gives CDR1 SGHVS, CDR2 FQNEAQ. This CDR3 comprises 13 residues. Here the CDR3 reads CASSSSMVYEQYF. DNA for the CDR3: TGTGCCAGCAGCTCATCCATGGTTTACGAGCAGTACTTC.

CDR3: CASSWMSRGYTF. DNA for the CDR3: TGTGCCAGCAGCTGGATGTCCCGTGGCTACACCTTC. The rearrangement uses TRBV12-3 or TRBV12-4 and TRBJ1-2; D is undetermined. Trimming cost V 6 bases and J 7 bases, with 12 bases left between them. This CDR3 spans 12 amino acids.

The V call is TRBV5-1, the J call TRBJ2-2; D is ambiguous. Deletions cut 3 bases from V and 5 bases from J, with 11 bases between. This CDR3 has 14 amino acids. The germline gives CDR1 SGHRS, CDR2 YFSETQ. The CDR3 coding sequence is TGCGCCAGCAGCTCTGGCCAGTTGACCGGGGAGCTGTTTTTT. Protein: CASSSGQLTGELFF. Supplemented by reference TRBV5-1 and TRBJ2-2, the full variable domain reads KAGVTQTPRYLIKTRGQQVTLSCSPISGHRSVSWYQQTPGQGLQFLFEYFSETQRNKGNFPGRFSGRQFSNSRSEMNVSTLELGDSALYLCASSSGQLTGELFFGEGSRLTVL.

This clonotype was recorded many times. The V and J genes are TRBV28 and TRBJ2-7; 9 nucleotides line up with TRBD1. Looked up from germline, CDR1 is MDHEN and CDR2 is SYDVKM. The CDR3 is made up of 16 amino acids. Trimming took 6 bases from V and 4 from J; bases not matched to a gene: 13. CDR3 in amino acids: CASSLAPGTGIYEQYF. As DNA, the CDR3 is TGTGCCAGCAGCCTGGCCCCCGGGACAGGGATTTACGAGCAGTACTTC.

This clonotype was observed many times. This chain joins TRBV20-1 and TRBJ2-1; 13 bases line up with TRBD2. CDR1 and CDR2 (germline): DFQATT, SNEGSKA (reference sequence). The junction had 4 bases not matched to a gene; V was cut back by 4 bases and J by 7 bases. The CDR3 consists of 14 residues. The CDR3, as DNA: TGCAGTGCTACGAGGACTAGCGGGAGAAATGAGCAGTTCTTC. This sequence encodes CSATRTSGRNEQFF.

At least ten counts were recorded for this clonotype. V and J are TRBV2 and TRBJ2-1, with 12 bases that match TRBD2. Germline values: CDR1 SNHLY, CDR2 FYNNEI. The CDR3 sequence is 18 residues long. V shed 7 bases and J 1 base; nucleotides not matched to a gene: 11. This chain's CDR3 is CASKSPGLAGDSYNEQFF. CDR3 nucleotide sequence: TGTGCCAGCAAATCACCGGGACTAGCGGGTGATTCCTACAATGAGCAGTTCTTC.

Many counts were recorded for this clonotype. The chain recombines TRBV6-1 with TRBJ1-1; possibly TRBD1 for D (5 bases). Germline-derived CDR1 and CDR2 are MNHNS and SASEGT. V was trimmed by 6 bases and J by 3 bases, leaving 11 bases between them. The CDR3 has 13 amino acids. In DNA, the CDR3 is TGTGCCAGCAGCCAGGGACCGTACACTGAAGCTTTCTTT. Translation: CASSQGPYTEAFF.